This T cell receptor (beta chain) was observed in a study of T cells in Graves' hyperthyroidism and ophthalmopathy. This clonotype was counted only a few times. J was trimmed by 9 bases and V by 2 bases; bases with no gene match: 6. Looked up from germline, CDR1 is MRHNA and CDR2 is SNTAGT. This CDR3 has 15 amino acids. Regions amplified from RNA transcripts were the TCR beta CDR3 regions. The HTBI primer set drove a first-round RT-PCR of the TCR CDR3. TCRdb reanalysed the multiplex PCR reads using MiXCR and keeps one entry per CDR3 protein. The table includes under 450,000 distinct CDR3 sequences, around 16% detected once.

The receptor was derived from a woman under 30 with Graves' hyperthyroidism. The chain has TRBV6-4 and TRBJ1-6; 8 positions agree with TRBD1. Sequences were obtained from blood. The CDR3 here is CASSDGQGQGSPLHF. Here the CDR3 DNA reads TGTGCCAGCAGTGACGGACAGGGCCAAGGTTCACCCCTCCACTTT.